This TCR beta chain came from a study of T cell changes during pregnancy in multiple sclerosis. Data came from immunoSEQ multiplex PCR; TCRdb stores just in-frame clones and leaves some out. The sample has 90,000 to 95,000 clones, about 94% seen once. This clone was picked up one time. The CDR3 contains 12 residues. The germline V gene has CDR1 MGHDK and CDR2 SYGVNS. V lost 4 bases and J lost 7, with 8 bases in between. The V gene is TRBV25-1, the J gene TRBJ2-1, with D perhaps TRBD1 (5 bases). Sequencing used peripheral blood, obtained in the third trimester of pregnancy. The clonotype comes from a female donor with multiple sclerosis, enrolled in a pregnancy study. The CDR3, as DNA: TGTGCCAGCAGTGGGGGCGGAAATGAGCAGTTCTTC. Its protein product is CASSGGGNEQFF.